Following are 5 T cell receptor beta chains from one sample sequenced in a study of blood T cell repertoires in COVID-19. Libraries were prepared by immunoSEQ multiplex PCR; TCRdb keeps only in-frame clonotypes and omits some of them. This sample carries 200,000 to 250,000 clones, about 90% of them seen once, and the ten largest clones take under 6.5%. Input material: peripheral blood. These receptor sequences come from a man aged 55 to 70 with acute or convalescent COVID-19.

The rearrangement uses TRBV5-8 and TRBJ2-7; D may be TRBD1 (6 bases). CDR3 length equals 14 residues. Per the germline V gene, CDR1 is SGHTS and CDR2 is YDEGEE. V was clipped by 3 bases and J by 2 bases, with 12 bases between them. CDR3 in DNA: TGTGCCAGCAGCTCCTGGACAGTGACCTACGAGCAGTACTTC. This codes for CASSSWTVTYEQYF. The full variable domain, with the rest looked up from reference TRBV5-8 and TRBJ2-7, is EAGVTQSPTHLIKTRGQQATLRCSPISGHTSVYWYQQALGLGLQFLLWYDEGEERNRGNFPPRFSGRQFPNYSSELNVNALELEDSALYLCASSSWTVTYEQYFGPGTRLTVT.

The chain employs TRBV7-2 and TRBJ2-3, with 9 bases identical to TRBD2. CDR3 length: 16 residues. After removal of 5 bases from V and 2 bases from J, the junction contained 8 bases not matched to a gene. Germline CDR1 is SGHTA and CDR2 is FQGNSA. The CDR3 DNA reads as TGTGCCAGCAGCCCCCGACTAGCGGCCCACACAGATACGCAGTATTTT. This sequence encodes CASSPRLAAHTDTQYF.

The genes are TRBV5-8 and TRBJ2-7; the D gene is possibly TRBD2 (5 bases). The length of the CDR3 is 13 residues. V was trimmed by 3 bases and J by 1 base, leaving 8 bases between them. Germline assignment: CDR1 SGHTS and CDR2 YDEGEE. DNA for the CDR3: TGTGCCAGCAGCTATCGGGATTCCTACGAGCAGTACTTC. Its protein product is CASSYRDSYEQYF. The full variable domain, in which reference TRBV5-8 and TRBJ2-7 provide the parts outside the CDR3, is EAGVTQSPTHLIKTRGQQATLRCSPISGHTSVYWYQQALGLGLQFLLWYDEGEERNRGNFPPRFSGRQFPNYSSELNVNALELEDSALYLCASSYRDSYEQYFGPGTRLTVT.

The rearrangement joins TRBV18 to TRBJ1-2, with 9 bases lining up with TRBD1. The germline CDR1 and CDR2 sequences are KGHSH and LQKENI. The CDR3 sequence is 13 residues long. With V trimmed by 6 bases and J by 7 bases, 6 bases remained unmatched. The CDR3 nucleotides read TGTGCCAGCTCTCAACAGGGGGCGCTTGGCTACACCTTC. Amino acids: CASSQQGALGYTF. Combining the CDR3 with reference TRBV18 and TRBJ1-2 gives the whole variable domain NAGVMQNPRHLVRRRGQEARLRCSPMKGHSHVYWYRQLPEEGLKFMVYLQKENIIDESGMPKERFSAEFPKEGPSILRIQQVVRGDSAAYFCASSQQGALGYTFGSGTRLTVV.

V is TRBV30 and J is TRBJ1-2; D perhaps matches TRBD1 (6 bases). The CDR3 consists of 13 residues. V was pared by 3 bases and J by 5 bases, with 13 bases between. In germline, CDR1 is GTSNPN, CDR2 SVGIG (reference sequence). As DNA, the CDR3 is TGTGCCTGGAGGGACAGTTTGGCGTATGGCTACACCTTC. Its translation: CAWRDSLAYGYTF. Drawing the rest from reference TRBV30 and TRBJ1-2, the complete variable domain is SQTIHQWPATLVQPVGSPLSLECTVEGTSNPNLYWYRQAAGRGLQLLFYSVGIGQISSEVPQNLSASRPQDRQFILSSKKLLLSDSGFYLCAWRDSLAYGYTFGSGTRLTVV.